Below, 25 T cell receptor beta chains from the same sample are listed, as sequenced in a study of technical replicates of blood from several donors. Assay used: immunoSEQ multiplex PCR; TCRdb lists only in-frame clones, some missing. Found here are some 48,000 clones, approximately 90% of them singletons; the top ten hold 3.9%. The sequencing sample was made of PBMCs. Receptor source: a human donor in good health. Some clones in this sample may be carry-over from other donors' samples.

V and J are TRBV19 and TRBJ2-7, with TRBD2 identical over 10 bases. The CDR3 consists of 18 residues. Trimming at V came to 0 bases and at J to 2 bases, leaving 10 bases not matched to a gene. Germline V gene lookup returns CDR1 LNHDA and CDR2 SQIVND (reference sequence). Here the CDR3 DNA reads TGTGCCAGTAGTATAGATGGCGTGGGACTAGCGCGTCCCTACGAGCAGTACTTC. Residues: CASSIDGVGLARPYEQYF.

This rearrangement joins TRBV7-2 to TRBJ2-3; 10 nucleotides agree with TRBD2. This CDR3 comprises 16 residues. Germline CDR1 SGHTA, CDR2 FQGNSA. After removal of 0 bases from V and 1 base from J, the junction contained 1 base not matched to a gene. CDR3 DNA sequence: TGTGCCAGCAGCTTAGCCGGGACTAGCGGCACAGATACGCAGTATTTT. Its translation is CASSLAGTSGTDTQYF.

V usage is TRBV7-2 and J usage is TRBJ1-4; D remains ambiguous. The V and J ends lost 3 bases and 0 bases respectively, with 5 bases between them. CDR1 SGHTA and CDR2 FQGNSA come from the germline V gene. This CDR3 has 14 residues. CDR3 loop: CASSFYTTNEKLFF. The CDR3 DNA sequence: TGTGCCAGCAGCTTTTACACAACTAATGAAAAACTGTTTTTT.

The chain uses TRBV5-1 and TRBJ2-5, with D possibly matching TRBD1 (6 bases). Germline V gene data show CDR1 as SGHRS and CDR2 as YFSETQ. This CDR3 has 14 amino acids. Trimming took 0 bases from V and 4 from J, leaving 10 bases between them. The CDR3 DNA reads as TGCGCCAGCAGCTTGGTTGCAGGGGCAGAGACCCAGTACTTC. Its translation: CASSLVAGAETQYF.

The chain carries TRBV30 and TRBJ1-2, with a weak D call TRBD1 (5 bases). The CDR3 has 13 amino acids. Trimming cost V 4 bases and J 4 bases, with 13 bases left between them. Per germline, CDR1 GTSNPN and CDR2 SVGIG (reference sequence). The CDR3 nucleotides read TGTGCCTGGAATGGCAGGGCGGCCTATGGCTACACCTTC. It yields the protein CAWNGRAAYGYTF.

The chain links TRBV18 to TRBJ1-1; 7 bases agree with TRBD1. This CDR3 contains 13 residues. Germline CDR1 and CDR2: KGHSH and LQKENI. Unmatched junction bases numbered 2, after V lost 4 bases and J lost 3 bases. The CDR3 nucleotides read TGTGCCAGCTCACAGGGGGCGTACACTGAAGCTTTCTTT. Translation gives CASSQGAYTEAFF.

The chain is built from TRBV7-9 and TRBJ2-2; D not resolved. Germline CDR1 SEHNR, CDR2 FQNEAQ (reference sequence). Trimming took 0 bases from V and 9 from J, leaving 8 bases between them. The CDR3 consists of 13 residues. Here the CDR3 reads CASSLADSWELFF. As DNA, the CDR3 is TGTGCCAGCAGCTTAGCTGATAGCTGGGAGCTGTTTTTT.

This chain connects TRBV4-1 to TRBJ1-5; TRBD1 matches 7 bases. This CDR3 spans 16 amino acids. The junction had 8 bases not matched to a gene; V was cut back by 3 bases and J by 3 bases. Germline assignment: CDR1 MGHRA and CDR2 YSYEKL. The CDR3 protein is CASSHEDRAFNQPQHF. The CDR3 region has the DNA TGCGCCAGCAGCCATGAAGACAGGGCCTTCAATCAGCCCCAGCATTTT.

The chain employs TRBV2 and TRBJ1-2; D remains unclear. CDR1 and CDR2 (germline): SNHLY, FYNNEI. The CDR3 totals 13 residues. Trimming pared 8 bases from V and 1 base from J, leaving 11 bases between. The CDR3 DNA reads TGTGCCAGCCCTGTAGTTCTTAACTATGGCTACACCTTC. Amino acids: CASPVVLNYGYTF.

The chain employs TRBV30 and TRBJ2-5; the match to TRBD2 covers 9 bases. Germline V gene data show CDR1 as GTSNPN and CDR2 as SVGIG (reference sequence). The CDR3 covers 15 residues. V dropped 0 bases and J dropped 5; count of bases not matched to a gene: 7. The CDR3: CAWSVRRGGPETQYF. The CDR3 DNA follows: TGTGCCTGGAGTGTAAGGCGGGGGGGCCCTGAGACCCAGTACTTC.

This rearrangement joins TRBV6-6 to TRBJ2-3; 9 bases agree with TRBD2. Losses at the gene ends were 2 bases for V and 3 bases for J; bases not matched to a gene: 6. CDR1 is MNHNY and CDR2 is SVGAGI in the germline V gene (reference sequence). The CDR3 is made up of 16 amino acids. Here the CDR3 reads CASSYPAGGPTDTQYF. CDR3 bases: TGTGCCAGCAGTTACCCTGCGGGGGGGCCGACAGATACGCAGTATTTT.

Of note for this clone: One junction end disagrees with the germline gene, perhaps due to a read error. The chain combines TRBV7-9 with TRBJ1-1; D perhaps matches TRBD1 (5 bases). The length of the CDR3 is 13 residues. Germline V lookup: CDR1 SEHNR, CDR2 FQNEAQ (reference sequence). As DNA, the CDR3 is TGTGCCAGCAGCTTTTCAGGGAACCCTGAAGCTTTCTTT. This codes for CASSFSGNPEAFF.

V usage is TRBV6-5 and J usage is TRBJ2-7; 8 nucleotides align to TRBD1. V lost 5 bases, J lost 7 bases, and 10 bases stayed unmatched. Germline CDR1 MNHEY, CDR2 SVGAGI. The CDR3 loop spans 14 amino acids. The chain's CDR3 is CASSHRDRRQEQYF. The CDR3 region has the DNA TGTGCCAGCAGTCACCGGGACAGGCGGCAAGAGCAGTACTTC.

This chain links TRBV7-9 with TRBJ1-2, with D maybe TRBD1 (5 bases). The germline V and J ends were trimmed by 4 bases and 1 base, with 16 bases remaining between them. Germline V gene data show CDR1 as SEHNR and CDR2 as FQNEAQ (reference sequence). The length of the CDR3 is 16 residues. CDR3 sequence reads: CASSYDPGRFNYGYTF. The CDR3 DNA reads TGTGCCAGCAGCTATGACCCAGGGAGGTTTAACTATGGCTACACCTTC.

The rearrangement links TRBV30 to TRBJ2-1; D unclear. Germline assignment: CDR1 GTSNPN and CDR2 SVGIG (reference sequence). CDR3 length: 14 amino acids. Trimming left V 3 bases short and J 3 bases short, with 12 bases between. The CDR3 DNA follows: TGTGCCTGGAGAAGCCTCTCGGGCTACAATGAGCAGTTCTTC. Its translation is CAWRSLSGYNEQFF.

The chain employs TRBV4-3 and TRBJ1-4; the D gene is possibly TRBD1 (5 bases). This CDR3 comprises 16 residues. Germline CDR1 reads LGHNA; CDR2 reads YSLEER. V was shortened by 4 bases and J by 7 bases, with 19 bases between the two germline ends. This CDR3 is CASSPGVRAGVEKLFF. In nucleotides, the CDR3 is TGCGCCAGCAGCCCGGGGGTGAGGGCGGGCGTTGAAAAACTGTTTTTT.

The chain is built from TRBV19 and TRBJ2-3; the match to TRBD2 covers 12 bases. CDR3 length: 16 residues. Germline CDR1 LNHDA, CDR2 SQIVND (reference sequence). The V and J ends lost 5 bases and 4 bases, in that order; junction bases with no gene match: 7. The CDR3 protein is CASSPGASGGADTQYF. For the CDR3, the DNA is TGTGCCAGTAGTCCCGGGGCTAGCGGGGGGGCAGATACGCAGTATTTT.

This chain joins TRBV6-5 and TRBJ1-1; unclear D gene. This CDR3 spans 13 amino acids. V was shortened by 6 bases and J by 2 bases, with 10 bases between the two germline ends. The germline CDR1 and CDR2 sequences are MNHEY and SVGAGI. The CDR3 here is CASSAGVNTEAFF. The CDR3 DNA reads as TGTGCCAGCAGCGCGGGTGTTAACACTGAAGCTTTCTTT.

V usage is TRBV5-1 and J usage is TRBJ2-3; 11 bases are a match to TRBD2. Germline values: CDR1 SGHRS, CDR2 YFSETQ. V shed 2 bases and J 5 bases; nucleotides not matched to a gene: 4. CDR3 length: 15 residues. The CDR3 bases are TGCGCCAGCAGCTTTAGCGGGGGGGGCGTAGATACGCAGTATTTT. The encoded protein is CASSFSGGGVDTQYF.

The V gene is TRBV5-6, the J gene TRBJ1-2; 8 nucleotides line up with TRBD1. V dropped 3 bases and J dropped 4; count of bases not matched to a gene: 8. This CDR3 spans 15 amino acids. Germline V gene lookup returns CDR1 SGHDT and CDR2 YYEEEE. CDR3 residues: CASSYAGGDGYGYTF. The CDR3 nucleotides are TGTGCCAGCAGCTACGCAGGGGGCGACGGCTATGGCTACACCTTC.

The chain's CDR3 is CASSFESRNSPLHF. In DNA form, the CDR3 reads TGTGCCAGCAGCTTCGAGTCGAGGAATTCACCCCTCCACTTT. V is TRBV7-8 and J is TRBJ1-6, with no clear D. This CDR3 region has 14 residues. The germline V gene encodes CDR1 SGHVS and CDR2 FQNEAQ. V was cut by 3 bases and J by 7 bases, with 10 bases left in between. The full variable domain, completed using reference TRBV7-8 and TRBJ1-6, is GAGVSQSPRYKVAKRGQDVALRCDPISGHVSLFWYQQALGQGPEFLTYFQNEAQLDKSGLPSDRFFAERPEGSVSTLKIQRTQQEDSAVYLCASSFESRNSPLHFGNGTRLTVT.

The V and J genes are TRBV9 and TRBJ1-5, with D uncertain. Germline CDR1 reads SGDLS; CDR2 reads YYNGEE. V was cut by 3 bases and J by 0 bases, with 7 bases left in between. The CDR3 contains 14 residues. This CDR3 reads CASSEGGSNQPQHF. The CDR3 coding sequence is TGTGCCAGCAGCGAGGGAGGTAGCAATCAGCCCCAGCATTTT.

This rearrangement joins TRBV5-1 to TRBJ2-1; 7 nucleotides agree with TRBD1. Trimming took 4 bases from V and 7 from J; bases not matched to a gene: 8. The CDR3 contains 14 residues. The germline CDR1 and CDR2 sequences are SGHRS and YFSETQ. The DNA for the CDR3 is TGCGCCAGCAGCGTAGGACAGGCCCAGAATGAGCAGTTCTTC. Encoded protein: CASSVGQAQNEQFF.

This chain links TRBV5-1 with TRBJ1-2; D remains unclear. In germline, CDR1 is SGHRS, CDR2 YFSETQ. The V gene lost 2 bases and the J gene lost 0 bases, with 11 bases spanning the gap. CDR3 length equals 15 residues. The CDR3 sequence is CASSFLDGANYGYTF. The CDR3 DNA follows: TGCGCCAGCAGCTTCCTCGACGGAGCTAACTATGGCTACACCTTC.

V gene TRBV4-3 combines with J gene TRBJ1-2; no definite D call. Trimming stripped 0 bases from V and 1 base from J, with 9 bases between. The CDR3 is made up of 15 amino acids. Germline V gives CDR1 LGHNA, CDR2 YSLEER. The CDR3 DNA is TGCGCCAGCAGCCAAGAAAGGGAGCTTAACTATGGCTACACCTTC. Protein: CASSQERELNYGYTF.